This T cell receptor beta chain stems from a study of T cell responses to AZD1222 COVID-19 vaccine. Looking at the study overall: Combined were second doses at about 4 or about 12 weeks.

The CDR3 covers 15 residues. The V gene's germline CDR1 is SGHTA and CDR2 FQGNSA. V shed 5 bases and J shed 2 bases, with 15 bases lying between them. As to this clone: Antigen unknown.

Produced via immunoSEQ multiplex PCR; TCRdb's table is partial and in-frame only. In the table there are about 120,000 clones, 90% to 95% of which are singletons. Study conclusions and caveats: Without day 14 samples, only post-peak T cell repertoires were studied. A mostly white British donor set with more females was recruited, and clonal diversity was possibly underestimated.

This clonotype was obtained from an adult in good health. The sequencing here drew on peripheral blood, taken on day 0 of AZD1222 vaccination. J is TRBJ1-1 and V is TRBV7-2; D may be TRBD1 (5 bases). The CDR3 is CASSQGGGFNTEAFF. The CDR3 region has the DNA TGTGCCAGCAGCCAAGGTGGGGGATTTAACACTGAAGCTTTCTTT.